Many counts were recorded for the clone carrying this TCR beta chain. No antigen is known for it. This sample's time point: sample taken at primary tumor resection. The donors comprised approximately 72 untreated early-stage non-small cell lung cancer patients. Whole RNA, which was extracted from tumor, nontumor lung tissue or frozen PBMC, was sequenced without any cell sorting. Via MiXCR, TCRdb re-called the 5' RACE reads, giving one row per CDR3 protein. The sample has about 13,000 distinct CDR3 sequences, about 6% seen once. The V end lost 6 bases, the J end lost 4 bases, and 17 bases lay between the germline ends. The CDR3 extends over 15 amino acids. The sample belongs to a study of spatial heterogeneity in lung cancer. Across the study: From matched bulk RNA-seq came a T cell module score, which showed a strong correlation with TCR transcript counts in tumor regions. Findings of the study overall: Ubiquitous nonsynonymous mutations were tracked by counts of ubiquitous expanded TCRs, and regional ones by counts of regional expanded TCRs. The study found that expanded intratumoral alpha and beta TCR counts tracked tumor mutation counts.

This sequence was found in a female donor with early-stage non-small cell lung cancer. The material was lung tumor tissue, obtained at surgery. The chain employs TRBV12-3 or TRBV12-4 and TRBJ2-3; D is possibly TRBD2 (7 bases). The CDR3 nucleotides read TGTGCCAGCAGGCCCTCCGGGGGGCGAGCAGATACGCAGTATTTT. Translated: CASRPSGGRADTQYF.